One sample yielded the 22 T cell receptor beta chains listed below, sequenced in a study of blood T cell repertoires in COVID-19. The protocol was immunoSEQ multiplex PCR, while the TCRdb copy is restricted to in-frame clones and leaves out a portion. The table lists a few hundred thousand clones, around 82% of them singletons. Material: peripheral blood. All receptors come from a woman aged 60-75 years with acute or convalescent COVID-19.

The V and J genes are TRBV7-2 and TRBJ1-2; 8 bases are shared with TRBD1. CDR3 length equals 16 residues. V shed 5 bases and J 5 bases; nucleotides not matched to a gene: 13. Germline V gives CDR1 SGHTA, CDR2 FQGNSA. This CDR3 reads CASSQWTGRGVYGYTF. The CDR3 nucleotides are TGTGCCAGCAGCCAATGGACAGGGCGGGGAGTTTATGGCTACACCTTC.

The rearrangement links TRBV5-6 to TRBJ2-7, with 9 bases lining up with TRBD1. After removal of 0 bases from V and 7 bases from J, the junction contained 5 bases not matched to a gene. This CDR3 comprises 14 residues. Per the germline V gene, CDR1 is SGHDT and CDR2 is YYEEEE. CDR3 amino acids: CASSLDRGRGEQYF. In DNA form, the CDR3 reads TGTGCCAGCAGCTTGGACAGGGGGCGCGGGGAGCAGTACTTC.

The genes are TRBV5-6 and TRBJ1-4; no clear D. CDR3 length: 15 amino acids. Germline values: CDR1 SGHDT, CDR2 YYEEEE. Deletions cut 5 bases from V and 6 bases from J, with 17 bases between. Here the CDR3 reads CASSLSGKGHEKLFF. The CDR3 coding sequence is TGTGCCAGCAGTTTGTCGGGAAAAGGGCATGAAAAACTGTTTTTT.

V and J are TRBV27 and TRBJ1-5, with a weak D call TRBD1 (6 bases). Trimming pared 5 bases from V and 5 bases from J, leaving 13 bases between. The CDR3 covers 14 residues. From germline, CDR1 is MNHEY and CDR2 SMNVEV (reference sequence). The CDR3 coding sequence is TGTGCCAGCAGTCCCAACAGGGCTGATCAGCCCCAGCATTTT. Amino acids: CASSPNRADQPQHF.

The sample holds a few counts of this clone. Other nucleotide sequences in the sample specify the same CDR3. Here the CDR3 DNA reads TGTGCCAGCAGCTTACGACAGGGTGGAAGCTCCTATAATTCACCCCTCCACTTT. It encodes CASSLRQGGSSYNSPLHF. This chain uses TRBV11-2 with TRBJ1-6, with 7 positions matching TRBD1. V was pared by 2 bases and J by 0 bases, with 7 bases of the junction left unmatched. The length of the CDR3 is 18 residues. Germline CDR1 reads SGHAT; CDR2 reads FQNNGV. Full variable domain (outside the CDR3, taken from reference TRBV11-2 and TRBJ1-6): EAGVAQSPRYKIIEKRQSVAFWCNPISGHATLYWYQQILGQGPKLLIQFQNNGVVDDSQLPKDRFSAERLKGVDSTLKIQPAKLEDSAVYLCASSLRQGGSSYNSPLHFGNGTRLTVT.

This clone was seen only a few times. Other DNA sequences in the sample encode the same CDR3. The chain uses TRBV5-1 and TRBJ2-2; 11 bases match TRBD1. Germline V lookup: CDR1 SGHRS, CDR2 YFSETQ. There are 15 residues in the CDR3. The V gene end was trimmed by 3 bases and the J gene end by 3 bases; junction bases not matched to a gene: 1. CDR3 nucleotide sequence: TGCGCCAGCAGCTGGGGACAGGGGGACACCGGGGAGCTGTTTTTT. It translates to CASSWGQGDTGELFF. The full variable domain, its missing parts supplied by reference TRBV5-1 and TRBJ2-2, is KAGVTQTPRYLIKTRGQQVTLSCSPISGHRSVSWYQQTPGQGLQFLFEYFSETQRNKGNFPGRFSGRQFSNSRSEMNVSTLELGDSALYLCASSWGQGDTGELFFGEGSRLTVL.

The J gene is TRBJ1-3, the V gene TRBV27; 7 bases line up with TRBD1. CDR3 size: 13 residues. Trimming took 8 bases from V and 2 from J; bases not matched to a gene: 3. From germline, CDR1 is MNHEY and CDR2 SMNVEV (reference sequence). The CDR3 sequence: CASGRGAGNTIYF. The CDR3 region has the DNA TGTGCCAGCGGCAGGGGGGCTGGAAACACCATATATTTT.

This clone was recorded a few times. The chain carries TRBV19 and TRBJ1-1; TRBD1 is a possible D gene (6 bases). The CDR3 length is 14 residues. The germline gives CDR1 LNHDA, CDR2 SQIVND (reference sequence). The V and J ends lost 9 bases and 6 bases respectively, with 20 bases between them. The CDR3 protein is CARKGAGVTSEAFF. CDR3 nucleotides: TGTGCCAGAAAAGGAGCAGGGGTGACCTCTGAAGCTTTCTTT.

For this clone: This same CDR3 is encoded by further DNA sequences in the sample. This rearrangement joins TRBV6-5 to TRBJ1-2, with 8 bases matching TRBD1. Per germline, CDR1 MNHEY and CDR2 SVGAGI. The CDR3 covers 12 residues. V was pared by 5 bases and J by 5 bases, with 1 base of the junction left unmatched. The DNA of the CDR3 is TGTGCCAGCAGTCGACAGGGGTATGGCTACACCTTC. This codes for CASSRQGYGYTF.

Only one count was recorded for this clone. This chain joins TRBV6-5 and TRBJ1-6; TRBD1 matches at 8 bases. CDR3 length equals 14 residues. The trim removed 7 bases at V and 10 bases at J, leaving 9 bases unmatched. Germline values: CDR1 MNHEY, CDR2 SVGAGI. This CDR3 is CASTSGQGLSPLHF. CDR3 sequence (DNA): TGTGCCAGCACCTCTGGACAGGGATTATCACCCCTCCACTTT.

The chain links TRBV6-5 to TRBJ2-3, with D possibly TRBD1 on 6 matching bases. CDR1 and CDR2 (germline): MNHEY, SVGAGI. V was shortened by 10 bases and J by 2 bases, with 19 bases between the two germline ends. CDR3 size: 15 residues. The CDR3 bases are TGTGCCACATTAGGGACAAACCGATTCACAGATACGCAGTATTTT. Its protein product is CATLGTNRFTDTQYF.

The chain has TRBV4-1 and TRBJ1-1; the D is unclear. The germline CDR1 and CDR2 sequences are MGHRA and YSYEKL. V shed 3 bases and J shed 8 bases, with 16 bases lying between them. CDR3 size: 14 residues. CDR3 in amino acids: CASSQSNSHVEAFF. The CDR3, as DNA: TGCGCCAGCAGCCAGTCCAACAGCCACGTGGAAGCTTTCTTT.

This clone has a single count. The CDR3 DNA follows: TGCAGCGTTGTGACAGGGGCCACTGAAGCTTTCTTT. The encoded protein is CSVVTGATEAFF. This chain uses TRBV29-1 with TRBJ1-1; TRBD1 agrees at 8 bases. Germline V gene data show CDR1 as SQVTM and CDR2 as ANQGSEA. This CDR3 comprises 12 residues. The trim removed 4 bases at V and 4 bases at J, leaving 2 bases unmatched.

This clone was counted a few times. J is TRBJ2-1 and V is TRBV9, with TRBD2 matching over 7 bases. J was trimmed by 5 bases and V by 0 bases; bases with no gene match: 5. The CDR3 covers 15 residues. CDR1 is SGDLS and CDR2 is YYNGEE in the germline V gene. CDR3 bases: TGTGCCAGCAGCGTAGGAGTCGGGGGGAACAATGAGCAGTTCTTC. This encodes CASSVGVGGNNEQFF.

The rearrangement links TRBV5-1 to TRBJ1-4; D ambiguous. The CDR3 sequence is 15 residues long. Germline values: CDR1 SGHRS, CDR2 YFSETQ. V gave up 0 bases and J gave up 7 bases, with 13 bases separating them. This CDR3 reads CASSLELARGEKLFF. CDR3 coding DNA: TGCGCCAGCAGCTTGGAACTTGCCAGAGGTGAAAAACTGTTTTTT.

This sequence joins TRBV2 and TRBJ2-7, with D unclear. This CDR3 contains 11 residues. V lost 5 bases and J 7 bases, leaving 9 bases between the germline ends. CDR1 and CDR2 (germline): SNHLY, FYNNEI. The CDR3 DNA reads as TGTGCCAGCAGTCTATACCGGGAGCAGTACTTC. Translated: CASSLYREQYF.

CDR3 sequence (DNA): TGTGCCAGCAGCGTAGACGGCTTCGGGGATGAGCAGTTCTTC. Protein sequence: CASSVDGFGDEQFF. This chain uses TRBV9 with TRBJ2-1; D may be TRBD2 (5 bases). V dropped 0 bases and J dropped 8 bases, with 12 bases sitting between them. Germline V CDR1 and CDR2: SGDLS, YYNGEE. The CDR3 runs 14 residues.

CDR3 sequence (DNA): TGTGCCAGCAGTTATCCCGGGGAGACCCAGTACTTC. The encoded protein is CASSYPGETQYF. The rearrangement uses TRBV6-5 and TRBJ2-5; unclear D gene. The CDR3 extends over 12 amino acids. V was pared by 3 bases and J by 5 bases, with 7 bases between. CDR1 and CDR2 from the germline V gene are MNHEY and SVGAGI.

The CDR3 reads CASSVDSSYNEQFF. CDR3 in DNA: TGTGCCAGCAGCGTAGACAGTTCCTACAATGAGCAGTTCTTC. The chain couples TRBV9 to TRBJ2-1; no clear D. The CDR3 has 14 amino acids. Trimming removed 0 bases from V and 1 base from J, with 5 bases in between. CDR1 SGDLS and CDR2 YYNGEE come from the germline V gene.

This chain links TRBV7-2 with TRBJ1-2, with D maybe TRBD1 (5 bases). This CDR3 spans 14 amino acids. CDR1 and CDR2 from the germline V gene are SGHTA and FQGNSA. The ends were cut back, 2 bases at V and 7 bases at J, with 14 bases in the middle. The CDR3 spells CASSLMQGGRGYTF. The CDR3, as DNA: TGTGCCAGCAGCTTAATGCAGGGAGGTCGTGGCTACACCTTC. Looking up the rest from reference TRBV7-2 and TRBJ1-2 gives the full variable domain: GAGVSQSPSNKVTEKGKDVELRCDPISGHTALYWYRQSLGQGLEFLIYFQGNSAPDKSGLPSDRFSAERTGGSVSTLTIQRTQQEDSAVYLCASSLMQGGRGYTFGSGTRLTVV.

The CDR3 loop reads CASSYSSGTGELFF. The CDR3 region has the DNA TGTGCCAGCAGTTACTCCAGCGGGACCGGGGAGCTGTTTTTT. This chain links TRBV6-5 with TRBJ2-2, with D possibly being TRBD2 (6 bases). This CDR3 has 14 amino acids. CDR1 MNHEY and CDR2 SVGAGI come from the germline V gene. V was shortened by 0 bases and J by 5 bases, with 7 bases between the two germline ends.

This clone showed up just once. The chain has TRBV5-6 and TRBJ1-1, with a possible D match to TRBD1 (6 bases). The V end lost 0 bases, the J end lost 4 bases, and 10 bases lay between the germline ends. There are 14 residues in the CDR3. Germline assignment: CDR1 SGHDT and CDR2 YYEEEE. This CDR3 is CASSLADRTTEAFF. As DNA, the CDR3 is TGTGCCAGCAGCTTGGCCGACAGGACCACTGAAGCTTTCTTT.